A selection of T cell receptor beta chains follows, all from one sample in a study of tumor-infiltrating lymphocytes in primary liver carcinoma. TCRdb re-derived calls from the multiplex PCR reads in MiXCR, one entry per CDR3 protein. The sample yields fewer than 350,000 distinct CDR3 sequences, less than 75% seen once. The specimen sequenced was peripheral blood. These receptors were obtained from a man aged 40-49 years with primary liver carcinoma and hepatitis B virus infection. Both conserved end residues are part of each CDR3. Each record gives: D gene, J gene, clone size, V gene, CDR3 protein, CDR3 DNA. The D gene is left open where the match is weak. Clone size is not always given. Where it is, it says once, few, many or a class for expanded clones.

.,TRBJ2-1,.,TRBV19,CASSFSGTYNEQFF,TGTGCCAGTAGTTTCTCCGGGACTTACAATGAGCAGTTCTTC
.,TRBJ1-2,.,TRBV6-5,CSSSKAGLNYGYTF,TGTTCCAGCAGCAAAGCAGGGCTTAACTATGGCTACACCTTC
.,TRBJ2-7,many,TRBV11-2,CASSLKAEFFYEQYF,TGTGCCAGCAGCCTGAAGGCAGAGTTTTTTTACGAGCAGTACTTC
TRBD2,TRBJ2-1,many,TRBV6-5,CASSGGLAGDGDEQFF,TGTGCCAGCAGTGGAGGACTAGCGGGAGATGGGGATGAGCAGTTCTTC
.,TRBJ1-5,few,TRBV10-3,CAISESAGYNQPQHF,TGTGCCATCAGTGAGTCGGCAGGGTACAATCAGCCCCAGCATTTT
.,TRBJ2-5,.,TRBV10-3,CATARGAKSQETQRF,TGTGCCACCGCGCGAGGGGCCAAATCCCAAGAGACCCAGCGCTTC
.,TRBJ2-2,.,TRBV6-1,CASSEALDPTGNTGELFF,TGTGCCAGCAGTGAAGCGCTAGACCCGACGGGGAACACCGGGGAGCTGTTTTTT
.,TRBJ2-5,once,TRBV6-5,CACSYDGLGRQTQYF,TGTGCCTGCAGTTACGACGGACTCGGGAGACAGACCCAGTACTTC
.,TRBJ1-4,many,TRBV12-3/TRBV12-4,CASSLEFGEEKLFF,TGTGCCAGCAGTTTAGAATTTGGAGAGGAAAAACTGTTTTTT
.,TRBJ2-1,.,TRBV11-3,CASNLAGENEQFF,TGTGCCAGCAACTTAGCAGGCGAGAATGAGCAGTTCTTC
TRBD2,TRBJ2-7,.,TRBV5-6,CASSFGLAGVVQYF,TGTGCCAGCAGCTTCGGACTAGCGGGAGTCGTGCAGTACTTC
.,TRBJ2-1,.,TRBV6-2/TRBV6-3,CASTPGVVYNEQFF,TGTGCCAGCACCCCCGGTGTGGTTTACAATGAGCAGTTCTTC
.,TRBJ2-1,.,TRBV11-1,CASSHDGCNGQFF,TGTGCCAGCAGTCATGACGGATGCAATGGGCAGTTCTTC
.,TRBJ2-4,many,TRBV6-2/TRBV6-3,CASSLSGVAKNIQYF,TGTGCCAGCAGCCTCAGCGGAGTGGCCAAAAACATTCAGTACTTC
.,TRBJ1-4,many,TRBV7-9,CASSSGDEKLFF,TGTGCCAGCAGCTCGGGGGATGAAAAACTGTTTTTT
.,TRBJ2-1,.,TRBV24-1,CATSDFTSNLYNEQFF,TGTGCCACCAGTGATTTTACTAGCAATTTATACAATGAGCAGTTCTTC
.,TRBJ2-7,.,TRBV15,CATSRDGVADGYEQYF,TGTGCCACCAGCAGAGATGGAGTAGCGGATGGTTACGAGCAGTACTTC
.,TRBJ1-4,.,TRBV6-6,CASSPRATANEKLFF,TGTGCCAGCAGTCCCAGGGCTACTGCTAATGAAAAACTGTTTTTT
.,TRBJ2-1,.,TRBV11-2,CASRFTGNNEQLF,TGTGCCAGCCGATTTACAGGGAACAATGAGCAGCTCTTC
.,TRBJ2-7,.,TRBV5-1,CASSFLGQSGEQYF,TGCGCCAGCAGCTTCTTGGGTCAGTCGGGGGAGCAGTACTTC
.,TRBJ2-7,once,TRBV11-1,CASSLATGKRSYYEQYF,TGTGCCAGCAGCTTAGCAACAGGTAAACGTAGCTACTACGAGCAGTACTTC
.,TRBJ1-5,.,TRBV6-2/TRBV6-3,CGSSYGSHAPQHF,TGTGGCAGCAGTTATGGCTCCCATGCGCCTCAGCATTTT
.,TRBJ2-5,.,TRBV6-1,CASNADSVQETQYF,TGTGCCAGCAACGCCGACAGTGTCCAAGAGACCCAGTACTTC
TRBD1,TRBJ2-5,many,TRBV13,CASSHTGGIRTQYF,TGTGCCAGCAGCCATACAGGGGGCATCAGGACCCAGTACTTC
.,TRBJ2-7,few,TRBV5-1,CASSWSPRAYEQYF,TGCGCCAGCAGCTGGAGTCCACGTGCCTACGAGCAGTACTTC
.,TRBJ2-7,.,TRBV6-2/TRBV6-3,CASSNGAGAWYEQYF,TGTGCCAGCAGTAACGGAGCAGGAGCATGGTACGAGCAGTACTTC
TRBD2,TRBJ2-3,.,TRBV29-1,CSGSGGSDTQCF,TGCAGCGGCAGCGGGGGCTCAGATACGCAATGTTTT
TRBD1,TRBJ1-1,.,TRBV11-3,CASNFSGGREVFF,TGTGCCAGCAACTTTTCAGGGGGACGTGAAGTTTTCTTT
.,TRBJ2-1,.,TRBV5-1,CASNLGGDNEQFF,TGCGCCAGCAACTTGGGTGGGGACAATGAGCAGTTCTTC
.,TRBJ1-1,.,TRBV11-2,CTSSLVQGAEAFF,TGTACGAGCAGCTTAGTTCAGGGCGCTGAAGCTTTCTTT
.,TRBJ1-5,.,TRBV7-9,CASSLGVGSNQPQHF,TGTGCCAGCAGCTTAGGTGTAGGGAGCAATCAGCCCCAGCATTTT
.,TRBJ2-5,few,TRBV13,CASSLWRGQETQYF,TGTGCCAGCAGCTTATGGCGGGGCCAAGAGACCCAGTACTTC
.,TRBJ2-3,.,TRBV28,CVTSREPHTDTQYF,TGTGTCACCTCGAGGGAACCTCACACAGATACGCAGTATTTT
.,TRBJ1-5,once,TRBV12-3/TRBV12-4,CASSLGGQPQQF,TGTGCCAGCAGTTTAGGTGGTCAGCCCCAGCAGTTT
.,TRBJ1-1,.,TRBV29-1,CSVSSGVTEAFF,TGCAGCGTCTCGTCAGGGGTAACTGAAGCTTTCTTT
.,TRBJ2-3,.,TRBV12-3/TRBV12-4,CASSFSGRNTDTQYF,TGTGCCAGCAGTTTCTCCGGGAGAAACACAGATACGCAGTATTTT
TRBD1,TRBJ2-5,.,TRBV29-1,CSVTRQGAWESQYF,TGCAGCGTTACGCGACAGGGGGCTTGGGAGTCCCAGTACTTC
.,TRBJ2-7,.,TRBV11-2,CASSLGADFSEQYF,TGTGCCAGCAGCCTTGGGGCGGATTTCTCCGAGCAGTACTTC
TRBD2,TRBJ2-5,.,TRBV11-2,CANSLAGQETQYF,TGTGCCAACAGCTTAGCGGGGCAAGAGACCCAATACTTC
TRBD2,TRBJ2-1,.,TRBV11-3,CASSLGAGGDSSNEQFF,TGTGCCAGCAGCTTAGGGGCGGGGGGCGATTCTAGCAATGAGCAGTTCTTT
.,TRBJ1-4,many,TRBV6-5,CASRRLGATNEKLFF,TGTGCCAGCAGACGCCTGGGGGCAACTAATGAAAAACTGTTTTTT
.,TRBJ1-6,.,TRBV28,CASRDLGVTGSSYNSPLHF,TGTGCCAGCAGAGATCTCGGGGTAACCGGAAGCTCCTATAATTCACCCCTCCACTTT
TRBD1,TRBJ2-3,few,TRBV11-2,CASSLVGQGVTHYF,TGTGCCAGCAGCTTAGTGGGACAGGGAGTTACGCACTATTTT
.,TRBJ1-5,.,TRBV28,CVSSLKHFGTAGASNQPQHF,TGTGTCAGCAGTCTAAAACACTTCGGTACAGCTGGGGCTAGCAATCAGCCCCAGCATTTT
.,TRBJ1-5,.,TRBV5-6,CASSSGFPGAGQPQHF,TGTGCCAGCAGTTCAGGATTTCCGGGGGCAGGTCAGCCCCAGCATTTT
TRBD2,TRBJ2-3,.,TRBV6-5,CASSYSSHPRAGEVIDTQYF,TGTGCCAGCAGTTACTCTTCGCACCCTCGGGCGGGAGAGGTTATAGATACGCAGTATTTT
TRBD2,TRBJ2-1,.,TRBV6-1,CASSEIGLAGAYDEQFF,TGTGCCAGCAGTGAAATCGGCCTAGCGGGAGCCTACGATGAGCAGTTCTTC
.,TRBJ1-1,.,TRBV4-2,CASSQGYDEASRDTEAFF,TGCGCCAGCAGCCAAGGATATGACGAGGCAAGTAGGGACACTGAAGCTTTCTTT
.,TRBJ2-7,.,TRBV7-9,CASSFPGQSYEQYF,TGTGCCAGCAGCTTTCCAGGACAGTCCTACGAGCAGTACTTC
.,TRBJ1-1,.,TRBV11-2,CANSRSQGYTEAFF,TGTGCCAACAGCCGATCTCAGGGTTACACTGAAGCTTTCTTT
TRBD2,TRBJ2-7,.,TRBV28,CASLYKLTSGTYEQYF,TGTGCCAGCCTTTATAAGCTGACTAGCGGGACCTACGAGCAGTACTTC
.,TRBJ2-7,.,TRBV11-2,CASSLGGGSGREYF,TGTGCCAGCAGCTTGGGAGGGGGCTCCGGGAGGGAGTACTTC
TRBD1,TRBJ2-5,many,TRBV14,CASSPNLPQGARETQYF,TGTGCCAGCAGCCCGAACCTCCCACAGGGGGCAAGGGAGACCCAGTACTTC
.,TRBJ1-6,.,TRBV6-5,CASWRDSDNSPLHF,TGTGCCAGCTGGAGAGACAGCGATAATTCACCCCTCCACTTT
.,TRBJ1-5,.,TRBV6-2/TRBV6-3,CASSHKTAMGNEPQHF,TGTGCCAGCAGTCATAAAACAGCGATGGGCAATGAGCCCCAGCACTTT
TRBD2,TRBJ2-3,.,TRBV30,CAWSPSGREDTQYF,TGTGCCTGGTCCCCCAGCGGGAGAGAAGATACGCAGTATTTT
.,TRBJ2-5,few,TRBV30,CAWSGSDGLQETQYF,TGTGCCTGGAGCGGATCGGACGGATTACAGGAGACCCAGTACTTC
TRBD1,TRBJ2-7,once,TRBV7-9,CASSRFRDSNYKQYF,TGTGCCAGCAGCCGCTTCCGGGACAGCAACTACAAGCAGTACTTC